This T cell receptor (beta chain) originates from a study of early T cells in non-severe SARS-CoV-2 infection. Study overall: From unsorted whole blood, bulk RNA was sequenced, and the chains remained unpaired.

Looked up from germline, CDR1 is SGHNT and CDR2 is YENEEA. V shed 1 base and J shed 9 bases, with 10 bases lying between them. This CDR3 spans 13 amino acids. Attached unique molecular identifiers marked individual cDNA molecules. TCRdb reprocessed the 5' RACE reads via MiXCR and lists one record per CDR3 protein. This repertoire shows tens of thousands of distinct CDR3 sequences, about 4.7% found once; its top ten account for 7.9%. To note about this clonotype: Its antigen is not known. No conserved phenylalanine or tryptophan is present at the end of the CDR3, so a read error is the likely explanation.

General study points: There was a bias toward anti-spike CD8 responses in VDJdb matching, which missed private and CD4 specificities.

This chain uses TRBV11-3 with TRBJ2-1; a possible D gene is TRBD2 (6 bases). The sequence was obtained from an adult who was a healthcare worker with PCR-confirmed SARS-CoV-2 infection or an uninfected control (not recorded which). The sequenced sample consisted of whole blood. CDR3 sequence reads: CASSLGLVGEQFS. CDR3 DNA: TGTGCCAGCAGCTTAGGACTAGTTGGTGAGCAGTTCTCC.